Presented here are 20 T cell receptor beta chains from one specimen sequenced in a study of OX40 agonist ivuxolimab in advanced cancers. Using immunoSEQ multiplex PCR, the repertoire was profiled, and TCRdb retains in-frame clones only, with some absent. The profile shows around 46,000 clones, 89% of them singletons. The sample was CD4+ or CD8+ T cells sorted from blood, taken in a trial of the OX40 agonist ivuxolimab. The receptors stem from an adult with an advanced solid tumor such as melanoma, head and neck, liver or kidney cancer.

This chain links TRBV5-5 with TRBJ2-7; a weak D match, TRBD1 (5 bases). The CDR3 has 12 residues. CDR1 and CDR2 from the germline V gene are SGHKS and YYEKEE (reference sequence). Trimming stripped 0 bases from V and 6 bases from J, with 7 bases between. The CDR3 reads CASSLVRGEQYF. For the CDR3, the DNA is TGTGCCAGCAGCTTGGTAAGGGGCGAGCAGTACTTC.

This clone appeared a few times. CDR3 amino acids: CASSWGGLSYEQYF. The CDR3 DNA follows: TGTGCCAGCAGCTGGGGAGGTTTAAGCTACGAGCAGTACTTC. The chain combines TRBV11-3 with TRBJ2-7; possible D gene TRBD2, 6 bases. Germline V gene data show CDR1 as SGHNT and CDR2 as YENEEA. Between the trimmed V and J ends, which lost 4 bases and 3 bases, there was a span of 13 bases. The CDR3 is made up of 14 amino acids.

This clone was seen just once. The V call is TRBV11-2, the J call TRBJ2-5; D possibly corresponds to TRBD2 (5 bases). Trimming stripped 2 bases from V and 5 bases from J, with 21 bases between. Germline-derived CDR1 and CDR2 are SGHAT and FQNNGV. The CDR3 spans 17 residues. The CDR3 region is CASSLWRGGAAWETQYF. The CDR3 DNA sequence: TGTGCCAGCAGCTTATGGCGCGGCGGAGCGGCGTGGGAGACCCAGTACTTC.

The chain employs TRBV7-6 and TRBJ1-2; D unclear. Between the trimmed V and J ends, which lost 0 bases and 6 bases, there was a span of 8 bases. The length of the CDR3 is 13 residues. Germline values: CDR1 SGHVS, CDR2 FNYEAQ. The CDR3 DNA sequence: TGTGCCAGCAGCTTAGCGTGGGCGGATGGCTACACCTTC. Its translation: CASSLAWADGYTF.

This rearrangement joins TRBV6-5 to TRBJ1-6, with TRBD1 identical over 7 bases. The CDR3 loop spans 15 amino acids. Germline V gene sequence: CDR1 MNHEY, CDR2 SVGAGI. Germline trimming cut 2 bases from V and 6 bases from J; bases unmatched to any gene: 4. In DNA, the CDR3 is TGTGCCAGCAGTTACAAGGGACAGCTTAATTCACCCCTCCACTTT. Translation gives CASSYKGQLNSPLHF.

The chain employs TRBV9 and TRBJ2-7; 13 nucleotides match TRBD2. The CDR3 loop spans 17 amino acids. Trimming took 4 bases from V and 7 from J; bases not matched to a gene: 14. Germline-derived CDR1 and CDR2 are SGDLS and YYNGEE. The CDR3 here is CASSPRTSGSIVGEQYF. DNA for the CDR3: TGTGCCAGCAGCCCACGGACTAGCGGGAGCATCGTAGGAGAGCAGTACTTC.

About this clone itself: The same CDR3 arises from other DNA sequences in this sample as well. The genes are TRBV11-3 and TRBJ1-1; possible D gene TRBD1, 5 bases. Germline values: CDR1 SGHNT, CDR2 YENEEA. Trimming left V 3 bases short and J 3 bases short, with 8 bases between. The CDR3 is 13 residues long. This CDR3 reads CASSLRGYTEAFF. CDR3 nucleotide sequence: TGTGCCAGCAGCTTGCGGGGGTACACTGAAGCTTTCTTT.

This rearrangement joins TRBV5-4 to TRBJ2-4, with D perhaps TRBD1 or TRBD2 (5 bases each). V dropped 5 bases and J dropped 0 bases, with 18 bases sitting between them. There are 17 residues in the CDR3. Germline lookup yields CDR1 SGHNT and CDR2 YYREEE (reference sequence). This chain's CDR3 is CASSHIGAGLAKNIQYF. The CDR3 DNA sequence: TGTGCCAGCAGTCATATAGGGGCGGGCTTAGCCAAAAACATTCAGTACTTC. Supplemented by reference TRBV5-4 and TRBJ2-4, the full variable domain reads ETGVTQSPTHLIKTRGQQVTLRCSSQSGHNTVSWYQQALGQGPQFIFQYYREEENGRGNFPPRFSGLQFPNYSSELNVNALELDDSALYLCASSHIGAGLAKNIQYFGAGTRLSVL.

The V and J genes are TRBV11-2 and TRBJ2-1; D possibly uses TRBD1 or TRBD2 (5 bases each). Germline V gene lookup returns CDR1 SGHAT and CDR2 FQNNGV. Trimming shortened V by 1 base and J by 10 bases, and 14 bases separated the two germline ends. The CDR3 consists of 14 residues. The CDR3 coding sequence is TGTGCCAGCAGCTTAGGGGGGTGGGACGTGGAGCAGTTCTTC. Protein sequence: CASSLGGWDVEQFF. Using reference TRBV11-2 and TRBJ2-1 for the parts outside the CDR3, the full variable domain is EAGVAQSPRYKIIEKRQSVAFWCNPISGHATLYWYQQILGQGPKLLIQFQNNGVVDDSQLPKDRFSAERLKGVDSTLKIQPAKLEDSAVYLCASSLGGWDVEQFFGPGTRLTVL.

The rearrangement links TRBV9 to TRBJ2-7; D is possibly TRBD2 (5 bases). This CDR3 contains 10 residues. Germline-derived CDR1 and CDR2 are SGDLS and YYNGEE. In nucleotides, the CDR3 is TGTCGGGAAAGGTCCTACGAGCAGTACTTC. Amino acid sequence: CRERSYEQYF.

The rearrangement uses TRBV6-1 and TRBJ2-7; TRBD2 aligns across 9 bases. The CDR3 has 15 residues. After removal of 9 bases from V and 4 bases from J, the junction contained 13 bases not matched to a gene. Germline V gene data show CDR1 as MNHNS and CDR2 as SASEGT. The CDR3 sequence: CASLIPGTSLYEQYF. DNA of the CDR3: TGTGCCAGTCTTATACCCGGGACTAGCCTATACGAGCAGTACTTC.

This chain links TRBV27 with TRBJ2-1, with TRBD2 matching over 7 bases. Unmatched junction bases numbered 13, after V lost 4 bases and J lost 7 bases. The V gene's germline CDR1 is MNHEY and CDR2 SMNVEV (reference sequence). The CDR3 runs 16 residues. CDR3: CASSSVGVAGPNEQFF. The CDR3 nucleotides read TGTGCCAGCAGTTCCGTGGGGGTAGCGGGTCCAAATGAGCAGTTCTTC.

This clone came up once. The chain has TRBV9 and TRBJ1-3; 10 bases align to TRBD1. Germline CDR1 reads SGDLS; CDR2 reads YYNGEE. J lost 6 bases, V lost 3 bases, and 6 bases had no gene match. The CDR3 has 15 amino acids. CDR3 protein: CASSGGQGVQNTIYF. The CDR3 bases are TGTGCCAGCAGCGGCGGACAGGGGGTACAAAACACCATATATTTT.

The chain recombines TRBV25-1 with TRBJ2-1; 11 positions match TRBD2. Germline V lookup: CDR1 MGHDK, CDR2 SYGVNS. The CDR3 length is 16 residues. Unmatched junction bases numbered 7, after V lost 6 bases and J lost 3 bases. For the CDR3, the DNA is TGTGCCAGCAGCGTCAGGACTAGCGGGTACTACAATGAGCAGTTCTTC. Translating gives CASSVRTSGYYNEQFF.

The chain links TRBV4-2 to TRBJ2-2; D uncertain. With 3 bases removed from V and 6 bases from J, the gap between germline ends came to 5 bases. The CDR3 consists of 12 residues. Germline V gene sequence: CDR1 LGHNA, CDR2 YNFKEQ. CDR3 loop: CASSQPSGELFF. The CDR3 bases are TGTGCCAGCAGCCAGCCGTCCGGGGAGCTGTTTTTT.

The gene calls are TRBV27 and TRBJ2-1; 13 nucleotides line up with TRBD2. Trimming took 4 bases from V and 7 from J; bases not matched to a gene: 7. The germline V gene has CDR1 MNHEY and CDR2 SMNVEV (reference sequence). The CDR3 extends over 16 amino acids. CDR3 sequence: CASSSLTSGRGNEQFF. CDR3 bases: TGTGCCAGCAGTTCCCTCACTAGCGGGAGGGGTAATGAGCAGTTCTTC.

The rearrangement joins TRBV4-1 to TRBJ2-1; 11 bases match TRBD2. Germline V lookup: CDR1 MGHRA, CDR2 YSYEKL. The CDR3 consists of 17 residues. Trimming took 4 bases from V and 2 from J; bases not matched to a gene: 7. The CDR3 bases are TGCGCCAGCAGCCCCAGGGGGACTAGCGGTCCCTACAATGAGCAGTTCTTC. This encodes CASSPRGTSGPYNEQFF.

V gene TRBV27 combines with J gene TRBJ1-1; D not resolved. Germline V gene sequence: CDR1 MNHEY, CDR2 SMNVEV (reference sequence). Deletions cut 7 bases from V and 3 bases from J, with 15 bases between. The CDR3 runs to 14 residues. CDR3 residues: CASIQSSGDTEAFF. CDR3 in DNA: TGTGCCAGCATTCAGTCGTCTGGGGACACTGAAGCTTTCTTT.

The chain has TRBV6-5 and TRBJ1-1; the D is unclear. Germline CDR1 and CDR2: MNHEY and SVGAGI. V shed 4 bases and J shed 1 base, with 10 bases lying between them. There are 14 residues in the CDR3. For the CDR3, the DNA is TGTGCCAGCAGTTCCCCGGTACAGAACACTGAAGCTTTCTTT. The encoded protein is CASSSPVQNTEAFF.

In DNA, the CDR3 is TGTGCCAGCAGTTTCCCTAGCGGGGAGGATGAGACCCAGTACTTC. Translation: CASSFPSGEDETQYF. The chain carries TRBV6-6 and TRBJ2-5; 9 bases line up with TRBD2. The CDR3 sequence is 15 residues long. Germline V gene data show CDR1 as MNHNY and CDR2 as SVGAGI (reference sequence). Trimming cost V 4 bases and J 5 bases; bases outside gene matches: 8.